These 30 T cell receptor beta chains originate from one sample sequenced in a study of shared clonotypes between healthy human individuals. Using immunoSEQ multiplex PCR, the repertoire was profiled, and TCRdb retains in-frame clones only, with some absent. The sample has hundreds of thousands of clones, 70% to 80% seen once. What was sequenced was PBMCs. The receptor source for this set is a woman aged 35 to 49 in good health. Some clones in this sample may be carry-over from other donors' samples.

The chain employs TRBV19 and TRBJ1-5; a possible D gene is TRBD1 (6 bases). The CDR3 consists of 15 residues. Trimming took off 3 bases at V and 4 bases at J, with 13 bases between the two ends. Germline V lookup: CDR1 LNHDA, CDR2 SQIVND (reference sequence). The CDR3 coding sequence is TGTGCCAGTAGTATCCAGACAGGCAAGAATCAGCCCCAGCATTTT. It yields the protein CASSIQTGKNQPQHF.

The chain has TRBV5-4 and TRBJ2-6; weak D call: TRBD1 (5 bases). V was cut by 7 bases and J by 4 bases, with 9 bases left in between. The CDR3 covers 13 residues. Germline V CDR1 and CDR2: SGHNT, YYREEE (reference sequence). The CDR3 nucleotides read TGTGCCAGCCTCCAGGGCGGGGCCAACGTCCTGACTTTC. Its protein product is CASLQGGANVLTF.

Concerning this clone itself: This likely traces to a read error, being one base from a far larger clone. The CDR3 region is CAGSLGGPSTDTQYF. The CDR3 DNA reads as TGTGCCGGCAGTTTAGGAGGACCAAGCACAGATACGCAGTATTTT. The chain employs TRBV27 and TRBJ2-3, with D perhaps TRBD2 (5 bases). CDR1 MNHEY and CDR2 SMNVEV come from the germline V gene (reference sequence). CDR3 length: 15 residues.

The V and J genes are TRBV19 and TRBJ2-1, with D perhaps matching TRBD2 (6 bases). In germline, CDR1 is LNHDA, CDR2 SQIVND (reference sequence). V was clipped by 10 bases and J by 6 bases, with 13 bases between them. The CDR3 is made up of 12 amino acids. In DNA, the CDR3 is TGTGCCACTAGCGTCCGTCTCAATGAGCAGTTCTTC. Translating it yields CATSVRLNEQFF.

The chain is built from TRBV5-1 and TRBJ2-4; 7 bases are a match to TRBD1. Germline-derived CDR1 and CDR2 are SGHRS and YFSETQ. V shed 0 bases and J 8 bases; nucleotides not matched to a gene: 11. This CDR3 has 16 residues. CDR3 sequence reads: CASSLDPERGQDIQYF. As DNA, the CDR3 is TGCGCCAGCAGCTTGGATCCGGAAAGGGGGCAGGACATTCAGTACTTC.

This chain connects TRBV6-6 to TRBJ1-4; D is ambiguous. The CDR3 length is 14 residues. V was cut by 2 bases and J by 7 bases, with 11 bases left in between. In germline, CDR1 is MNHNY, CDR2 SVGAGI (reference sequence). This CDR3 reads CASSYRVHGEKLFF. CDR3 DNA: TGTGCCAGCAGTTACAGGGTTCATGGTGAAAAACTGTTTTTT.

This clone was recorded once. This chain links TRBV29-1 with TRBJ1-1; D gene ambiguous. CDR1 and CDR2 from the germline V gene are SQVTM and ANQGSEA. Between the trimmed V and J ends, which lost 4 bases and 1 base, there was a span of 7 bases. The CDR3 extends over 12 amino acids. DNA for the CDR3: TGCAGCGTTGGTGTGGAGAACACTGAAGCTTTCTTT. It encodes CSVGVENTEAFF. Together with reference TRBV29-1 and TRBJ1-1, the CDR3 gives the full variable domain: SAVISQKPSRDICQRGTSLTIQCQVDSQVTMMFWYRQQPGQSLTLIATANQGSEATYESGFVIDKFPISRPNLTFSTLTVSNMSPEDSSIYLCSVGVENTEAFFGQGTRLTVV.

The J gene is TRBJ2-6, the V gene TRBV27, with no clear D. V gave up 5 bases and J gave up 0 bases, with 11 bases separating them. The CDR3 consists of 16 residues. The V gene's germline CDR1 is MNHEY and CDR2 SMNVEV (reference sequence). CDR3 region: CASSPGRYSGANVLTF. The CDR3 DNA reads as TGTGCCAGCAGTCCCGGACGGTACTCTGGGGCCAACGTCCTGACTTTC.

The chain links TRBV27 to TRBJ1-5; D uncertain. The CDR3 sequence is 16 residues long. V lost 2 bases, J lost 4 bases, and 15 bases lay in between. Germline loops: CDR1 MNHEY, CDR2 SMNVEV (reference sequence). CDR3 sequence reads: CASSLRPGLRNQPQHF. CDR3 nucleotides: TGTGCCAGCAGTTTACGACCGGGATTAAGGAATCAGCCCCAGCATTTT.

This chain joins TRBV7-2 and TRBJ1-2; D gene ambiguous. V lost 2 bases to trimming and J lost 1 base, with 11 bases between them. The CDR3 runs to 15 residues. The germline CDR1 and CDR2 sequences are SGHTA and FQGNSA. The CDR3 spells CASSLSVSDNYGYTF. CDR3 nucleotide sequence: TGTGCCAGCAGCTTAAGTGTTAGTGATAACTATGGCTACACCTTC.

This sequence joins TRBV5-6 and TRBJ1-4, with unresolved D. The ends were cut back, 0 bases at V and 8 bases at J, with 11 bases in the middle. CDR1 is SGHDT, CDR2 YYEEEE, per germline. The CDR3 extends over 14 amino acids. The CDR3 here is CASSLGSVGEKLFF. The DNA of the CDR3 is TGTGCCAGCAGCTTGGGGTCAGTCGGGGAAAAACTGTTTTTT. Complete variable domain (other parts from reference TRBV5-6 and TRBJ1-4): DAGVTQSPTHLIKTRGQQVTLRCSPKSGHDTVSWYQQALGQGPQFIFQYYEEEERQRGNFPDRFSGHQFPNYSSELNVNALLLGDSALYLCASSLGSVGEKLFFGSGTQLSVL.

About this clone: The sample has other DNA sequences that encode this CDR3 too. This chain uses TRBV5-1 with TRBJ1-2; D gene ambiguous. The CDR3 is made up of 12 amino acids. Germline loops: CDR1 SGHRS, CDR2 YFSETQ. Trimming removed 0 bases from V and 5 bases from J, with 5 bases in between. CDR3 bases: TGCGCCAGCAGCTTGGAGGGTTATGGCTACACCTTC. It specifies CASSLEGYGYTF.

The V and J genes are TRBV4-1 and TRBJ1-2, with a possible D match to TRBD1 (5 bases). Trimming left V 5 bases short and J 3 bases short, with 19 bases between. The CDR3 loop spans 16 amino acids. Germline V gives CDR1 MGHRA, CDR2 YSYEKL. CDR3 DNA: TGCGCCAGCAGCGACGCAACTCCTAGGGACGACTATGGCTACACCTTC. The encoded protein is CASSDATPRDDYGYTF.

This clone was seen at least ten times. The V and J genes are TRBV18 and TRBJ2-7, with D possibly TRBD2 on 5 matching bases. The CDR3 covers 11 residues. V was shortened by 8 bases and J by 0 bases, with 5 bases between the two germline ends. Germline CDR1 KGHSH, CDR2 LQKENI. This CDR3 is CASRDSYEQYF. CDR3 nucleotides: TGTGCCAGCCGGGACTCCTACGAGCAGTACTTC. The full variable domain, in which reference TRBV18 and TRBJ2-7 provide the parts outside the CDR3, is NAGVMQNPRHLVRRRGQEARLRCSPMKGHSHVYWYRQLPEEGLKFMVYLQKENIIDESGMPKERFSAEFPKEGPSILRIQQVVRGDSAAYFCASRDSYEQYFGPGTRLTVT.

CDR3 protein: CASSQDIRAGANVLTF. The CDR3 DNA is TGCGCCAGCAGCCAAGATATAAGGGCTGGGGCCAACGTCCTGACTTTC. This sequence joins TRBV4-1 and TRBJ2-6, with D unclear. Trimming left V 0 bases short and J 2 bases short, with 8 bases between. Per the germline V gene, CDR1 is MGHRA and CDR2 is YSYEKL. The CDR3 covers 16 residues.

This clone has only one observation. This chain uses TRBV5-1 with TRBJ2-3, with D possibly matching TRBD1 (6 bases). The CDR3 consists of 14 residues. Germline V CDR1 and CDR2: SGHRS, YFSETQ. Trimming took off 0 bases at V and 5 bases at J, with 10 bases between the two ends. CDR3 coding DNA: TGCGCCAGCAGCTTGGGGGCAGGGGAAGATACGCAGTATTTT. Translating it yields CASSLGAGEDTQYF.

The genes are TRBV4-2 and TRBJ2-7; 11 bases map to TRBD1. The CDR3 consists of 16 residues. After removal of 0 bases from V and 4 bases from J, the junction contained 5 bases not matched to a gene. Germline V lookup: CDR1 LGHNA, CDR2 YNFKEQ. The CDR3 bases are TGTGCCAGCAGCCAAGAGGGCGGGGACAGGGGGTACGAGCAGTACTTC. Residues: CASSQEGGDRGYEQYF.

This chain connects TRBV28 to TRBJ2-7, with D unclear. CDR1 MDHEN and CDR2 SYDVKM come from the germline V gene. This CDR3 is built from 15 residues. Trimming left V 5 bases short and J 5 bases short, with 19 bases between. The CDR3 nucleotides read TGTGCCAGCAGTCTCCCCGGGTCCGGTAAGAACGAGCAGTACTTC. This sequence encodes CASSLPGSGKNEQYF.

This chain joins TRBV6-4 and TRBJ1-3; 7 nucleotides align to TRBD1. The CDR3 is 16 residues long. V shed 8 bases, J shed 4 bases, and the junction held 14 bases outside the gene matches. CDR1 is MRHNA, CDR2 SNTAGT, per germline. In DNA form, the CDR3 reads TGTGCCAGCCCCAAGCCCGACAGGGTTGGCGGAAACACCATATATTTT. Protein sequence: CASPKPDRVGGNTIYF.

For this clone: This same CDR3 is encoded by further DNA sequences in the sample. This chain connects TRBV30 to TRBJ1-3; D is uncertain. The germline V gene encodes CDR1 GTSNPN and CDR2 SVGIG (reference sequence). This CDR3 comprises 15 residues. Between the trimmed V and J ends, which lost 7 bases and 0 bases, there was a span of 16 bases. The CDR3 loop is CALGADLSSGNTIYF. In nucleotides, the CDR3 is TGTGCCTTAGGAGCAGACCTGAGCTCTGGAAACACCATATATTTT.

Note on this clone: A read error may be the cause here, since a much bigger clone is one base away. The chain joins TRBV28 to TRBJ2-1; 7 nucleotides match TRBD2. CDR3 length: 14 amino acids. Germline lookup yields CDR1 MDHEN and CDR2 SYDVKM. The CDR3: CTSSFREAYNEQFF. The CDR3 DNA is TGTACCAGCAGTTTCCGGGAGGCCTACAATGAGCAGTTCTTC.

The V call is TRBV2, the J call TRBJ1-5; D is unclear. Trimming cost V 1 base and J 11 bases, with 12 bases left between them. Germline values: CDR1 SNHLY, CDR2 FYNNEI. The CDR3 consists of 13 residues. CDR3: CASSEVRFQAQHF. The DNA of the CDR3 is TGTGCCAGCAGTGAAGTCCGATTCCAGGCCCAGCATTTT.

The chain couples TRBV4-1 to TRBJ2-7; TRBD1 aligns across 10 bases. The CDR3 length is 15 residues. V dropped 5 bases and J dropped 4; count of bases not matched to a gene: 8. Germline CDR1 reads MGHRA; CDR2 reads YSYEKL. The CDR3 loop reads CASSSPGQGTYEQYF. The DNA of the CDR3 is TGCGCCAGCAGCAGTCCGGGACAGGGGACGTACGAGCAGTACTTC.

This clone was counted once. This sequence joins TRBV28 and TRBJ1-2; D not certain. Looked up from germline, CDR1 is MDHEN and CDR2 is SYDVKM. V lost 2 bases and J lost 4, with 14 bases in between. This CDR3 contains 15 residues. The CDR3 region is CASSLSAATIYGYTF. CDR3 bases: TGTGCCAGCAGTTTAAGCGCAGCTACAATCTATGGCTACACCTTC.

This rearrangement joins TRBV11-1 to TRBJ2-7; 8 bases fit TRBD1. Germline V lookup: CDR1 SGHAT, CDR2 FQDESV (reference sequence). V lost 1 base to trimming and J lost 3 bases; unmatched junction nucleotides: 2. CDR3 length equals 14 residues. In DNA, the CDR3 is TGTGCCAGCAGCTTAGGACAGGGGATCTACGAGCAGTACTTC. Residues: CASSLGQGIYEQYF.

V gene TRBV5-6 combines with J gene TRBJ2-1; 13 bases are a match to TRBD2. Germline CDR1 and CDR2: SGHDT and YYEEEE. Trimming at V came to 0 bases and at J to 7 bases, leaving 7 bases not matched to a gene. This CDR3 region has 17 residues. The CDR3 protein is CASSLGTSGSRSNEQFF. As DNA, the CDR3 is TGTGCCAGCAGCTTGGGGACTAGCGGGAGCAGGTCGAATGAGCAGTTCTTC. Looking up the rest from reference TRBV5-6 and TRBJ2-1 gives the full variable domain: DAGVTQSPTHLIKTRGQQVTLRCSPKSGHDTVSWYQQALGQGPQFIFQYYEEEERQRGNFPDRFSGHQFPNYSSELNVNALLLGDSALYLCASSLGTSGSRSNEQFFGPGTRLTVL.

This clone was seen more than once but under ten times. The genes are TRBV30 and TRBJ2-7; possibly TRBD2 for D (6 bases). Trimming left V 0 bases short and J 4 bases short, with 13 bases between. Germline V gene sequence: CDR1 GTSNPN, CDR2 SVGIG (reference sequence). This CDR3 has 14 amino acids. The CDR3 is CAWSVLRREYEQYF. The CDR3 DNA reads TGTGCCTGGAGTGTACTGAGGAGGGAGTACGAGCAGTACTTC.

The genes are TRBV29-1 and TRBJ2-1; 13 bases line up with TRBD2. CDR3 size: 14 residues. The V and J ends lost 6 bases and 6 bases, in that order; junction bases with no gene match: 5. CDR1 SQVTM and CDR2 ANQGSEA come from the germline V gene. The CDR3 is CSVDRTSGSNEQFF. CDR3 coding DNA: TGCAGCGTCGATAGGACTAGCGGGAGCAATGAGCAGTTCTTC.

The CDR3 region is CASSLNPRTGRTLDGYTF. Written as DNA, the CDR3 is TGTGCCAGCAGCTTAAACCCCCGGACAGGGAGAACCCTAGATGGCTACACCTTC. The chain links TRBV7-3 to TRBJ1-2; 8 bases line up with TRBD1. The CDR3 consists of 18 residues. Looked up from germline, CDR1 is SGHTA and CDR2 is FQGTGA. With V trimmed by 1 base and J by 6 bases, 16 bases remained unmatched.

The CDR3 here is CASSTYSEQYF. CDR3 sequence (DNA): TGTGCCAGTAGTACCTACAGCGAGCAGTACTTC. This chain uses TRBV19 with TRBJ2-7; D is ambiguous. V was cut by 4 bases and J by 6 bases, with 7 bases left in between. CDR1 and CDR2 (germline): LNHDA, SQIVND (reference sequence). The length of the CDR3 is 11 residues. Based on the CDR3 plus reference TRBV19 and TRBJ2-7, the full variable domain is DGGITQSPKYLFRKEGQNVTLSCEQNLNHDAMYWYRQDPGQGLRLIYYSQIVNDFQKGDIAEGYSVSREKKESFPLTVTSAQKNPTAFYLCASSTYSEQYFGPGTRLTVT.